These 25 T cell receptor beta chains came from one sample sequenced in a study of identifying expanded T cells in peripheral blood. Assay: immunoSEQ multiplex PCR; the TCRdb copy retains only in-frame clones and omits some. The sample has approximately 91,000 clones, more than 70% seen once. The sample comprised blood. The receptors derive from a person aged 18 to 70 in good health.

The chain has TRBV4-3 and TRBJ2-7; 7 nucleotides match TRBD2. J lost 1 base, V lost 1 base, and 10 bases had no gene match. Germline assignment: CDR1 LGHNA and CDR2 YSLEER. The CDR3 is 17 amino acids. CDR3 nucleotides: TGCGCCAGCAGCCAAGTCAACGCGGGAGATACGTCCTACGAGCAGTACTTC. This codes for CASSQVNAGDTSYEQYF.

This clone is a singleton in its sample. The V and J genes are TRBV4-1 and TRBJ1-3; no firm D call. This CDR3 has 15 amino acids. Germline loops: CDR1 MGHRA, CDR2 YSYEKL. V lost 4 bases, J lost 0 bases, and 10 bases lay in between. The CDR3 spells CASSPLASSGNTIYF. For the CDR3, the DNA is TGCGCCAGCAGCCCCTTAGCTAGCTCTGGAAACACCATATATTTT.

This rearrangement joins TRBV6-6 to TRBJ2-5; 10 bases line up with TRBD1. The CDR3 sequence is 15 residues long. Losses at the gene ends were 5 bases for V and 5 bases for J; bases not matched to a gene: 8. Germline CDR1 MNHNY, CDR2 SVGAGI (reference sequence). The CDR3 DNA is TGTGCCAGCAGTGGCCCGGGACAGGGGACCGAGACCCAGTACTTC. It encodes CASSGPGQGTETQYF.

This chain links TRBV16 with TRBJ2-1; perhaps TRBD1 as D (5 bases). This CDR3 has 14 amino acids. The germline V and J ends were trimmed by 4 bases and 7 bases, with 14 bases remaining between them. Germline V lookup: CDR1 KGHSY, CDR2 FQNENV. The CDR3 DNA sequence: TGTGCCAGCAGCCTCTCAGGGTTTTTAAATGAGCAGTTCTTC. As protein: CASSLSGFLNEQFF.

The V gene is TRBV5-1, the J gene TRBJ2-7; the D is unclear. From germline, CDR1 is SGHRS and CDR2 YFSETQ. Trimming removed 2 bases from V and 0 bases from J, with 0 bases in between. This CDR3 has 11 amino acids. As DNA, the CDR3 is TGCGCCAGCAGCTTCTCCTACGAGCAGTACTTC. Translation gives CASSFSYEQYF. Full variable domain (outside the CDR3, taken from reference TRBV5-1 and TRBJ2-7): KAGVTQTPRYLIKTRGQQVTLSCSPISGHRSVSWYQQTPGQGLQFLFEYFSETQRNKGNFPGRFSGRQFSNSRSEMNVSTLELGDSALYLCASSFSYEQYFGPGTRLTVT.

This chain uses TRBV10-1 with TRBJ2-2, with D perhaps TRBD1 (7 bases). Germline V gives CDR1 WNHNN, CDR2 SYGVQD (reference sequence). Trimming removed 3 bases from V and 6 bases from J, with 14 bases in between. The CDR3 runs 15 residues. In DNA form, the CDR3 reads TGCGCCAGCAGTGACCAGGGGGGTCCATCCGGGGAGCTGTTTTTT. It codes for CASSDQGGPSGELFF.

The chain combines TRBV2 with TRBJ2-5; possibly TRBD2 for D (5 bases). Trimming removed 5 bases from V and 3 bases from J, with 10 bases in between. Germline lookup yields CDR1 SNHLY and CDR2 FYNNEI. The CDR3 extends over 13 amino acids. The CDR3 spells CASSRYGEETQYF. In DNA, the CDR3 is TGTGCCAGCAGTCGTTACGGGGAAGAGACCCAGTACTTC. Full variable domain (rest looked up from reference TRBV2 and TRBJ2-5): EPEVTQTPSHQVTQMGQEVILRCVPISNHLYFYWYRQILGQKVEFLVSFYNNEISEKSEIFDDQFSVERPDGSNFTLKIRSTKLEDSAMYFCASSRYGEETQYFGPGTRLLVL.

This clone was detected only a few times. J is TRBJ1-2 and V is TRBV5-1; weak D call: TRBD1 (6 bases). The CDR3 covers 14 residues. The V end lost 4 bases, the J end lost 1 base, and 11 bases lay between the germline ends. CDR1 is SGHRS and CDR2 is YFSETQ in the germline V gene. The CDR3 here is CASSGQWGNYGYTF. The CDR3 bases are TGCGCCAGCAGCGGACAGTGGGGTAACTATGGCTACACCTTC.

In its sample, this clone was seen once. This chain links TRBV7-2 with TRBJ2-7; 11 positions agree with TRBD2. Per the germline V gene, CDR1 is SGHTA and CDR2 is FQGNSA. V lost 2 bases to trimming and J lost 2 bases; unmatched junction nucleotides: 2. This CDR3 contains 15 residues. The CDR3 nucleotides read TGTGCCAGCAGCTTACTAGCGGGGGGAACCTACGAGCAGTACTTC. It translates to CASSLLAGGTYEQYF.

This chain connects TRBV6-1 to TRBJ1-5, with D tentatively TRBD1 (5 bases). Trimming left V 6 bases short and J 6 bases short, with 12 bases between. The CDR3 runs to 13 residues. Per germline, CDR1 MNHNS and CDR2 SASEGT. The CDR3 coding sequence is TGTGCCAGCAGCGATCCAGGGCTTCAGCCCCAGCATTTT. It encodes CASSDPGLQPQHF.

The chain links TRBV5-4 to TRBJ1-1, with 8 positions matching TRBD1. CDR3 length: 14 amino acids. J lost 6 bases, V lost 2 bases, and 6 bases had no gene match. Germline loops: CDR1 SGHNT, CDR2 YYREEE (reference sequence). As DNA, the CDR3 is TGTGCCAGCAGCTTCGGTCAGGGGGCGTCTGAAGCTTTCTTT. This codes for CASSFGQGASEAFF.

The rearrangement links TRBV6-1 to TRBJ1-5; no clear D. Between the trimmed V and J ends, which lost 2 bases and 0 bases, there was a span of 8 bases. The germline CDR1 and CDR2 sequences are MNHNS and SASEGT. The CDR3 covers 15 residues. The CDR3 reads CASSELWDSNQPQHF. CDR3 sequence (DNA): TGTGCCAGCAGTGAACTCTGGGATAGCAATCAGCCCCAGCATTTT.

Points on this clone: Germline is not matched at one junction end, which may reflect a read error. In DNA form, the CDR3 reads TGTGCCAGTTGTATACTAGCGGGGGCTGAGCAGTTCTTC. Its protein product is CASCILAGAEQFF. The chain has TRBV19 and TRBJ2-1; 11 nucleotides align to TRBD2. The germline V gene has CDR1 LNHDA and CDR2 SQIVND (reference sequence). CDR3 length: 13 residues.

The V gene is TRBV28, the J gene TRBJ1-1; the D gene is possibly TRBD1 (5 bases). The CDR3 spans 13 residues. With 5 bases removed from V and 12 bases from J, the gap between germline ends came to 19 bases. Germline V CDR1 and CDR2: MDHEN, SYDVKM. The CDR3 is CASSPPLGTSTFF. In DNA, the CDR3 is TGTGCCAGCAGTCCTCCCTTAGGGACCTCCACTTTCTTT. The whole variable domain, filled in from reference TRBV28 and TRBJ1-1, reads DVKVTQSSRYLVKRTGEKVFLECVQDMDHENMFWYRQDPGLGLRLIYFSYDVKMKEKGDIPEGYSVSREKKERFSLILESASTNQTSMYLCASSPPLGTSTFFGQGTRLTVV.

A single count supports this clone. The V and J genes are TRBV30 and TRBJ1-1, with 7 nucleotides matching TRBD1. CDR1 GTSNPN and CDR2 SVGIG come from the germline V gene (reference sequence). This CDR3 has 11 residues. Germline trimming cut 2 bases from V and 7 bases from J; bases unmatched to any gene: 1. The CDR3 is CAWSPGGEAFF. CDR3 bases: TGTGCCTGGAGTCCAGGGGGTGAAGCTTTCTTT.

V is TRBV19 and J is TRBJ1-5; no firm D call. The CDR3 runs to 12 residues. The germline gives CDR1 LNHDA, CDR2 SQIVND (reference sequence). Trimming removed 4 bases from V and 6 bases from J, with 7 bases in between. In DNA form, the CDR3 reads TGTGCCAGTAGTAACCTCGGTCAGCCCCAGCATTTT. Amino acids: CASSNLGQPQHF.

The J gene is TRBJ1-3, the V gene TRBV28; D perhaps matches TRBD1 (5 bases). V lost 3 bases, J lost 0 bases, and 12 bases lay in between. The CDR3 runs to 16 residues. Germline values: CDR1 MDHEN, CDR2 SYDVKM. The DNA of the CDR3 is TGTGCCAGCAGTTTGGGGGGACGGTCCTCTGGAAACACCATATATTTT. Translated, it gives CASSLGGRSSGNTIYF. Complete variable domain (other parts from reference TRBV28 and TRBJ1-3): DVKVTQSSRYLVKRTGEKVFLECVQDMDHENMFWYRQDPGLGLRLIYFSYDVKMKEKGDIPEGYSVSREKKERFSLILESASTNQTSMYLCASSLGGRSSGNTIYFGEGSWLTVV.

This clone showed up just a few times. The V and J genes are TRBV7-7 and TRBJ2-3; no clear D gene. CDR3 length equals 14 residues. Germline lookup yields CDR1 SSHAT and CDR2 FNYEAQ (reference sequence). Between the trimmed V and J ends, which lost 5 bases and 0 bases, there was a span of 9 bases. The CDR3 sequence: CASSEHASTDTQYF. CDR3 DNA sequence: TGTGCCAGCAGCGAACACGCTAGCACAGATACGCAGTATTTT. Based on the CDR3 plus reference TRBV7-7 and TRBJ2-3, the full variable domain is GAGVSQSPRYKVTKRGQDVTLRCDPISSHATLYWYQQALGQGPEFLTYFNYEAQPDKSGLPSDRFSAERPEGSISTLTIQRTEQRDSAMYRCASSEHASTDTQYFGPGTRLTVL.

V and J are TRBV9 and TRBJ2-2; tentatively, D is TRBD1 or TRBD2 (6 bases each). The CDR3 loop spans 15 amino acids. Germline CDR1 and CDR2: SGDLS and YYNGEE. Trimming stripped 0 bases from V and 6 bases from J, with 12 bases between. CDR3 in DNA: TGTGCCAGCAGCGTAGAGGGGGGTGGGTCCGGGGAGCTGTTTTTT. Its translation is CASSVEGGGSGELFF. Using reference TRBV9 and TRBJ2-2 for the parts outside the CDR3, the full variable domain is DSGVTQTPKHLITATGQRVTLRCSPRSGDLSVYWYQQSLDQGLQFLIQYYNGEERAKGNILERFSAQQFPDLHSELNLSSLELGDSALYFCASSVEGGGSGELFFGEGSRLTVL.

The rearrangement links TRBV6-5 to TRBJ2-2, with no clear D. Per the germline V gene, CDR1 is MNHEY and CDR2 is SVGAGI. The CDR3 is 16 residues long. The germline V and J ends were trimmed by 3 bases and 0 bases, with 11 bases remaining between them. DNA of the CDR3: TGTGCCAGCAGTTATGCGACGGAATCGAACACCGGGGAGCTGTTTTTT. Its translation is CASSYATESNTGELFF.

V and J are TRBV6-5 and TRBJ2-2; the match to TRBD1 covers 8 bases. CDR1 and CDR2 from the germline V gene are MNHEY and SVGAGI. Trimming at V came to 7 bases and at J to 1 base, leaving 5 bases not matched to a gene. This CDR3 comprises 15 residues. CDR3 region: CASKLQGGNTGELFF. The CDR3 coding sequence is TGTGCCAGCAAACTACAGGGGGGGAACACCGGGGAGCTGTTTTTT.

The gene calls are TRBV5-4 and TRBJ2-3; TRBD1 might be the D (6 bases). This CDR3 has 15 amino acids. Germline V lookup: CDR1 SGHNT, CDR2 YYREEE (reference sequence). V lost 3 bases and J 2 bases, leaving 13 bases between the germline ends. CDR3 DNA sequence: TGTGCCAGCAGCTCTATCGACAGGAACACAGATACGCAGTATTTT. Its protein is CASSSIDRNTDTQYF.

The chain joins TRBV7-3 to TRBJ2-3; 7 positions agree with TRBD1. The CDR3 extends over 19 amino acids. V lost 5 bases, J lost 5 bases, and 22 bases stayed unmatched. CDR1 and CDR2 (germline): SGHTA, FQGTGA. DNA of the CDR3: TGTGCCAGCAGCATGCGAGGGACAGCTTCTCGAAGAGGAATAGATACGCAGTATTTT. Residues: CASSMRGTASRRGIDTQYF.

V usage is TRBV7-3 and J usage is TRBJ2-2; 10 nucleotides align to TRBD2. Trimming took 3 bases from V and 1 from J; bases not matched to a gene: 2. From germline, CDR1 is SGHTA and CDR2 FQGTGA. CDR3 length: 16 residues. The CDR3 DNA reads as TGTGCCAGCAGCTTCACTAGCGGGGTGAACACCGGGGAGCTGTTTTTT. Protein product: CASSFTSGVNTGELFF. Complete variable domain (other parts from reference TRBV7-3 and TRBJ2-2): GAGVSQTPSNKVTEKGKYVELRCDPISGHTALYWYRQSLGQGPEFLIYFQGTGAADDSGLPNDRFFAVRPEGSVSTLKIQRTERGDSAVYLCASSFTSGVNTGELFFGEGSRLTVL.

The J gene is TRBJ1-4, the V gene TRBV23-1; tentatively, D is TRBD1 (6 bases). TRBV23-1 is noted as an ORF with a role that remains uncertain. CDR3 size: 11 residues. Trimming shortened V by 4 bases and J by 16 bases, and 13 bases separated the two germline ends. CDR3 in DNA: TGCGCCAGCAGTCTCCAGGGGCCCGCGTTTTTT. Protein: CASSLQGPAFF.